This TCR beta chain was sequenced in a study of blood T cell dynamics during melanoma immunotherapy. TCRdb keeps only in-frame clones here, not all; method: immunoSEQ multiplex PCR. The sample lists tens of thousands of clones, over 85% seen once, with roughly 1.2% in the top ten. This clone came up once. The time point: pre-treatment baseline. CDR3 length: 16 amino acids. Germline values: CDR1 SGHVS, CDR2 FNYEAQ. V lost 1 base to trimming and J lost 4 bases, with 16 bases between them. This chain connects TRBV7-6 to TRBJ2-5, with a weak D call TRBD2 (5 bases). The sequencing here drew on blood, taken from a patient treated with checkpoint blockade. The origin of this receptor is a human donor with melanoma. The CDR3 nucleotides read TGTGCCAGCAGCTTAGGTGGAACTAGGGTCGGAGAGACCCAGTACTTC. Residues: CASSLGGTRVGETQYF.